Following are 3 T cell receptor beta chains from one sample sequenced in a study of blood T cells in healthy people across ages. The second PCR ran about 6 to 11 cycles with a sample-barcoded 5' primer and J-beta primers. One entry per CDR3 protein results from TCRdb running MiXCR on the 5' RACE reads. The sample yields about 680,000 distinct CDR3 sequences, 45% to 50% seen once. The specimen was blood. Every receptor here comes from a woman aged 55-75 years in good health.

The J gene is TRBJ2-5, the V gene TRBV15; TRBD1 agrees at 8 bases. Germline V CDR1 and CDR2: LNHNV, YYDKDF (reference sequence). The length of the CDR3 is 15 residues. V was pared by 2 bases and J by 5 bases, with 7 bases of the junction left unmatched. CDR3 protein: CATSRLGQGGETQYF. DNA for the CDR3: TGTGCCACCAGCAGACTAGGACAGGGTGGGGAGACCCAGTACTTC.

This clonotype occurred a few times. This chain connects TRBV20-1 to TRBJ2-1; 12 bases agree with TRBD2. The CDR3 sequence is 13 residues long. Per the germline V gene, CDR1 is DFQATT and CDR2 is SNEGSKA (reference sequence). V lost 7 bases, J lost 11 bases, and 9 bases stayed unmatched. The CDR3 spells CSGGLAGSVKQFF. The DNA of the CDR3 is TGCAGTGGTGGACTAGCGGGATCCGTCAAGCAGTTCTTC.

V usage is TRBV12-3 or TRBV12-4 and J usage is TRBJ2-7; a possible D gene is TRBD2 (6 bases). V dropped 3 bases and J dropped 8 bases, with 14 bases sitting between them. The CDR3 totals 13 residues. The CDR3 reads CASSLLGGTKQYF. The CDR3 DNA is TGTGCCAGCAGTTTGCTGGGAGGCACAAAGCAGTACTTC.